Listed below are T cell receptor beta chains from one sample, sequenced in a study of blood T cell repertoires in COVID-19. The protocol was immunoSEQ multiplex PCR, while the TCRdb copy is restricted to in-frame clones and leaves out a portion. The table shows 90,000 to 120,000 clones, with roughly 80% occurring only once. Sequencing was performed on peripheral blood. The receptor set was obtained from a woman over 75 with active or convalescent COVID-19. Each CDR3 is given with its conserved first and last residue. The order of the fields is D gene, clone size, J gene, V gene, CDR3 protein, CDR3 DNA. The D gene is left open where the match is weak. Size values are once, few and many counts, or a class for expanded clones, and some rows have none.

>-|-|TRBJ1-2|TRBV28
CASKMTGDHGYTF
TGTGCCAGTAAGATGACAGGAGATCATGGCTACACCTTC
>-|-|TRBJ2-7|TRBV6-1
CASSDRGQFVEQYF
TGTGCCAGCAGTGATCGAGGACAGTTTGTAGAGCAGTACTTC
>TRBD1|-|TRBJ2-5|TRBV7-3
CASSPTGTGGETQYF
TGTGCCAGCAGCCCTACCGGGACAGGGGGAGAGACCCAGTACTTC
>-|-|TRBJ1-5|TRBV24-1
CATSGGWNQPQHF
TGTGCCACCAGTGGAGGGTGGAATCAGCCCCAGCATTTT
>-|-|TRBJ1-4|TRBV21-1
CASKYPQGAREKLFF
TGTGCCAGCAAATACCCTCAGGGGGCGCGAGAAAAACTGTTTTTT
>TRBD1|-|TRBJ1-2|TRBV19
CASTLGQGSARGYTF
TGTGCCAGTACCCTAGGACAGGGATCGGCGAGGGGCTACACCTTC
>TRBD2|-|TRBJ2-5|TRBV7-8
CASSSGLLAGAAMETQYF
TGTGCCAGCAGCTCGGGTTTACTAGCGGGGGCAGCTATGGAGACCCAGTACTTC
>-|-|TRBJ1-2|TRBV5-5
CASSLEARGGGYGYTF
TGTGCCAGCAGCTTGGAGGCACGCGGGGGCGGCTATGGCTACACCTTC
>TRBD1|-|TRBJ2-7|TRBV28
CASSRTDRGPYEQYF
TGTGCCAGCAGTCGAACCGACAGGGGGCCCTACGAGCAGTACTTC
>-|-|TRBJ1-4|TRBV12-3/TRBV12-4
CASSLAGKTVF
TGTGCCAGCAGTTTAGCCGGGAAAACTGTTTTT
>-|-|TRBJ1-2|TRBV3-1/TRBV3-2
CASSPRGGYGYTF
TGTGCCAGCAGCCCCAGAGGAGGCTATGGCTACACCTTC
>TRBD1|-|TRBJ2-3|TRBV28
CASSTPGTGGYTQYF
TGTGCCAGCAGTACCCCCGGGACAGGGGGATATACGCAGTATTTT
>-|-|TRBJ2-3|TRBV7-9
CASSRTGEDTQYF
TGTGCCAGCAGCCGAACGGGGGAGGATACGCAGTATTTT
>-|-|TRBJ2-7|TRBV7-8
CASSLGAGLLVRQYF
TGTGCCAGCAGCTTAGGGGCGGGTCTCCTCGTAAGGCAGTACTTC
>TRBD2|-|TRBJ2-7|TRBV5-1
CASSLDGGAFYEQYF
TGCGCCAGCAGCTTGGACGGGGGGGCCTTCTACGAGCAGTACTTC
>-|-|TRBJ1-1|TRBV18
CASSLAEMNTEAFF
TGTGCCAGCTCACTTGCAGAAATGAACACTGAAGCTTTCTTT
>-|-|TRBJ1-3|TRBV7-2
CASSLGTDSGNTIYF
TGTGCCAGCAGCTTAGGGACAGACTCTGGAAACACCATATATTTT
>TRBD2|-|TRBJ2-7|TRBV7-2
CASSLWTSGGNEQYF
TGTGCCAGCAGCTTATGGACTAGCGGGGGTAATGAGCAGTACTTC
>-|-|TRBJ1-5|TRBV6-5
CASLVRVEGNQPQHF
TGTGCCAGCCTAGTCCGAGTGGAGGGCAATCAGCCCCAGCATTTT
>TRBD1|-|TRBJ1-2|TRBV27
CASSFLQGSHGYTF
TGTGCCAGCAGCTTCCTACAGGGGAGCCATGGCTACACCTTC
>TRBD1|-|TRBJ1-3|TRBV7-9
CASSDRASGNTIYF
TGTGCCAGCAGCGACAGGGCTTCTGGAAACACCATATATTTT
>-|-|TRBJ2-7|TRBV4-1
CASSQEVSISEQYF
TGCGCCAGCAGCCAAGAAGTCAGTATTTCCGAGCAGTACTTC
>TRBD2|-|TRBJ2-4|TRBV28
CASSFGGTSGGTLAKNIQYF
TGTGCCAGCAGTTTCGGAGGGACTAGCGGGGGGACTCTAGCCAAAAACATTCAGTACTTC
>TRBD2|-|TRBJ2-7|TRBV4-3
CASSSYLAGHYEQYF
TGCGCCAGCAGCTCGTACCTAGCGGGACACTACGAGCAGTACTTC
>-|-|TRBJ1-4|TRBV6-5
CASKGEDFNF
TGTGCCAGCAAGGGAGAGGACTTCAATTTT
>TRBD1|-|TRBJ1-2|TRBV28
CASSLGQGHGYTF
TGTGCCAGCAGTTTAGGACAGGGTCACGGCTACACCTTC
>TRBD1|-|TRBJ2-2|TRBV9
CASSARTGSNTGELFF
TGTGCCAGCAGCGCAAGGACAGGGTCGAACACCGGGGAGCTGTTTTTT
>TRBD1|-|TRBJ1-4|TRBV28
CASSLSRNRGQNEKLFF
TGTGCCAGCAGTTTATCCCGCAACAGGGGTCAAAATGAAAAACTGTTTTTT
>-|-|TRBJ2-2|TRBV2
CASSESSRKGSGELFF
TGTGCCAGCAGTGAGAGTAGTCGAAAGGGGTCCGGGGAGCTGTTTTTT
>TRBD1|-|TRBJ2-3|TRBV27
CASSFHRQGASDTQYF
TGTGCCAGCAGTTTCCACCGACAGGGGGCATCTGATACGCAGTATTTT
>-|-|TRBJ2-1|TRBV25-1
CASSDSGEAYNEQFF
TGTGCCAGCAGTGATTCGGGGGAGGCCTACAATGAGCAGTTCTTC
>TRBD1|once|TRBJ1-2|TRBV28
CASRMTGGPDYGYTF
TGTGCCAGCAGGATGACAGGGGGGCCCGACTATGGCTACACCTTC
>TRBD2|-|TRBJ2-1|TRBV11-3
CASSSGLAAYNEQFF
TGTGCCAGCAGCTCCGGACTAGCGGCTTACAATGAGCAGTTCTTC
>TRBD1|-|TRBJ1-1|TRBV27
CASSSAGGTEAFF
TGTGCCAGCAGTTCCGCAGGGGGCACTGAAGCTTTCTTT
>TRBD1|-|TRBJ2-5|TRBV11-2
CASSLTGTGTKTQYF
TGTGCCAGCAGCCTTACGGGGACAGGGACGAAGACCCAGTACTTC
>-|-|TRBJ2-3|TRBV4-3
CASSQEGRVTDTQYF
TGCGCCAGCAGCCAAGAAGGCAGGGTCACAGATACGCAGTATTTT
>-|-|TRBJ1-2|TRBV6-5
CASRPGGGILYGYTF
TGTGCCAGCAGACCCGGTGGAGGGATTCTCTATGGCTACACCTTC
>-|-|TRBJ1-1|TRBV12-3/TRBV12-4
CASRAGEYTEAFF
TGTGCCAGCAGGGCAGGGGAATACACTGAAGCTTTCTTT
>-|few|TRBJ1-5|TRBV2
CASSVERGNQPQHF
TGTGCCAGCAGTGTGGAGAGGGGGAATCAGCCCCAGCATTTT